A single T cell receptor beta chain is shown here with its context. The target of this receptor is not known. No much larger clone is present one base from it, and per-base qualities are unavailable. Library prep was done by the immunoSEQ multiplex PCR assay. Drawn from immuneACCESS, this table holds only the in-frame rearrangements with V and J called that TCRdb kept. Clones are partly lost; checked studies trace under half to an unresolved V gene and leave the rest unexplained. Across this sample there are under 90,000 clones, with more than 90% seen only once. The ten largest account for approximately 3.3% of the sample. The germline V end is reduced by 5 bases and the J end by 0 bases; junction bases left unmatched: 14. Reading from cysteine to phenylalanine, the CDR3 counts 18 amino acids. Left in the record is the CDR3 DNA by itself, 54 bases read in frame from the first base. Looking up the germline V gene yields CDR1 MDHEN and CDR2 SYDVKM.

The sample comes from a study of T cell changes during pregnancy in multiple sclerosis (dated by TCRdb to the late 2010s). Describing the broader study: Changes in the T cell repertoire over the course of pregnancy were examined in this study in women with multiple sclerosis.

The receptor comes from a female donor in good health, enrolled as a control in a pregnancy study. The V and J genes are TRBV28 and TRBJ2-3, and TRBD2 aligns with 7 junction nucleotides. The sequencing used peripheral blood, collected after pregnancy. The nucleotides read TGTGCCAGCAGTACCCGGACTAGTCTAACCACTAGCACAGATACGCAGTATTTT. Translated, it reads CASSTRTSLTTSTDTQYF. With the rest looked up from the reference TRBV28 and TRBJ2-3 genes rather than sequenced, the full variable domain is DVKVTQSSRYLVKRTGEKVFLECVQDMDHENMFWYRQDPGLGLRLIYFSYDVKMKEKGDIPEGYSVSREKKERFSLILESASTNQTSMYLCASSTRTSLTTSTDTQYFGPGTRLTVL.